This is a list of T cell receptor beta chains from one sample in a study of PD-1 blockade in mismatch repair-deficient tumors. TCRdb's table, derived via immunoSEQ multiplex PCR, lists solely in-frame clones and lacks some. The repertoire holds about 110,000 clones, with 60% to 85% as singletons. This specimen consisted of peripheral blood, obtained around 60 weeks after starting pembrolizumab. Receptors originate from an adult with mismatch repair-deficient cancer. Each CDR3 is given with its conserved first and last residue. Each record gives: CDR3 length, V gene, D gene, clone size, J gene, CDR3 protein, CDR3 DNA. The D gene is left open where the match is weak. Clone sizes are given selectively: once, few, many, or a class where the clone is expanded.

14,TRBV18,TRBD1,-,TRBJ1-4,CASSPGQGEEKLFF,TGTGCCAGCTCACCGGGACAGGGGGAAGAAAAACTGTTTTTT
12,TRBV6-5,-,-,TRBJ2-5,CASREGQETQYF,TGTGCCAGCAGAGAGGGGCAAGAGACCCAGTACTTC
15,TRBV5-1,-,-,TRBJ2-3,CASSLAASETDTQYF,TGCGCCAGCAGCTTGGCGGCTAGCGAGACAGATACGCAGTATTTT
16,TRBV9,TRBD2,-,TRBJ2-4,CASSVGAGGVENIQYF,TGTGCCAGCAGCGTAGGTGCGGGAGGGGTCGAAAACATTCAGTACTTC
14,TRBV5-1,TRBD2,-,TRBJ2-1,CASHIAGGYNEQFF,TGCGCCAGCCACATAGCGGGAGGCTACAATGAGCAGTTCTTC
16,TRBV11-2,-,-,TRBJ1-4,CASSLGSYTTNEKLFF,TGTGCCAGCAGCTTAGGGTCCTATACAACTAATGAAAAACTGTTTTTT
15,TRBV7-9,-,-,TRBJ2-3,CASSTRGKDTDTQYF,TGTGCCAGCAGCACCCGAGGGAAAGACACAGATACGCAGTATTTT
18,TRBV4-1,TRBD2,-,TRBJ2-1,CASSINGKAGLAGNEQFF,TGCGCCAGCAGCATAAACGGGAAAGCGGGACTAGCGGGAAATGAGCAGTTCTTC
14,TRBV7-3,-,-,TRBJ2-2,CASSFSAHTGELFF,TGTGCCAGCAGCTTTTCGGCTCACACCGGGGAGCTGTTTTTT
13,TRBV6-1,-,-,TRBJ1-2,CASSRDINYGYTF,TGTGCCAGCAGCCGGGACATCAACTATGGCTACACCTTC
15,TRBV5-1,-,-,TRBJ2-3,CASSLDYGSTDTQYF,TGCGCCAGCAGCTTGGACTATGGGAGCACAGATACGCAGTATTTT
14,TRBV7-2,TRBD1,-,TRBJ1-5,CASSRGTGNQPQHF,TGTGCCAGCAGCCGAGGGACAGGCAATCAGCCCCAGCATTTT
17,TRBV7-6,TRBD2,few,TRBJ2-1,CASSPAGGLAGGREQFF,TGTGCCAGCAGCCCCGCGGGAGGACTAGCGGGAGGACGCGAGCAGTTCTTC
14,TRBV7-3,-,-,TRBJ2-1,CASSLTRDYNEQFF,TGTGCCAGCAGCTTAACCCGGGACTACAATGAGCAGTTCTTC
16,TRBV5-4,TRBD2,-,TRBJ2-3,CASSGGTSKGTDTQYF,TGTGCCAGCAGTGGCGGGACTAGCAAGGGGACAGATACGCAGTATTTT
12,TRBV7-3,-,-,TRBJ2-1,CASSLGVGAQFF,TGTGCCAGCAGCTTAGGGGTGGGTGCGCAGTTCTTC
12,TRBV5-6,-,few,TRBJ1-2,CASFGGAYGYTF,TGTGCCAGCTTCGGGGGGGCCTATGGCTACACCTTC
14,TRBV6-5,TRBD1,-,TRBJ1-5,CASSLTGGHQPQHF,TGTGCCAGCAGTTTGACAGGGGGCCATCAGCCCCAGCATTTT
14,TRBV4-1,-,-,TRBJ2-7,CASSQDPGTYEQYF,TGCGCCAGCAGCCAAGATCCTGGTACCTACGAGCAGTACTTC
16,TRBV7-8,TRBD2,once,TRBJ2-7,CASSVTSGGGRYEQYF,TGTGCCAGCAGCGTGACTAGCGGGGGGGGAAGGTACGAGCAGTACTTC
12,TRBV27,-,-,TRBJ2-7,CASSQTGTEQYF,TGTGCCAGCAGTCAAACAGGGACGGAGCAGTACTTC
12,TRBV7-2,-,few,TRBJ2-7,CASSSGYLRRYF,TGTGCCAGCAGCTCCGGATATTTACGGCGGTACTTC
16,TRBV5-1,-,-,TRBJ1-1,CASSLVPTEIATEAFF,TGCGCCAGCAGCTTGGTCCCGACAGAGATTGCCACTGAAGCTTTCTTT
15,TRBV7-2,TRBD2,-,TRBJ2-2,CASSPAGPNTGELFF,TGTGCCAGCAGCCCAGCGGGGCCGAACACCGGGGAGCTGTTTTTT
15,TRBV10-3,TRBD1,-,TRBJ1-5,CAISDPGQINQPQHF,TGTGCCATCAGTGACCCGGGACAGATCAATCAGCCCCAGCATTTT
14,TRBV15,-,once,TRBJ2-7,CATSPRDSSYEQYF,TGTGCCACCAGCCCTCGGGACTCCAGCTACGAGCAGTACTTC
13,TRBV11-3,-,-,TRBJ1-1,CASSRDGDTEAFF,TGTGCCAGCAGCCGGGACGGGGACACTGAAGCTTTCTTT
13,TRBV30,-,-,TRBJ2-7,CAWSVHRGVEQYF,TGTGCCTGGAGTGTACACCGGGGAGTCGAGCAGTACTTC
17,TRBV7-6,-,-,TRBJ2-3,CASSVLGSHLGTDTQYF,TGTGCCAGCAGCGTACTGGGGAGTCACCTGGGCACAGATACGCAGTATTTT
15,TRBV4-1,TRBD1,-,TRBJ2-7,CASSLYRDSTYEQYF,TGCGCCAGCAGCCTATACCGGGACAGCACCTACGAGCAGTACTTC
14,TRBV7-9,-,large,TRBJ2-2,CASSSNPNTGELFF,TGTGCCAGCAGCTCAAACCCGAACACCGGGGAGCTGTTTTTT
13,TRBV6-4,-,-,TRBJ1-1,CASSDSLGTEAFF,TGTGCCAGCAGTGACTCGTTAGGAACTGAAGCTTTCTTT
15,TRBV5-1,-,-,TRBJ1-3,CASSQDWDSGNTIYF,TGCGCCAGCAGCCAAGACTGGGACTCTGGAAACACCATATATTTT
14,TRBV5-5,-,-,TRBJ1-1,CASSIGWSNTEAFF,TGTGCCAGCAGCATCGGATGGTCGAACACTGAAGCTTTCTTT
11,TRBV29-1,-,-,TRBJ2-2,CSARDTGELFF,TGCAGCGCGAGGGACACCGGGGAGCTGTTTTTT
14,TRBV4-1,-,-,TRBJ2-3,CASSQETSGDTQYF,TGCGCCAGCAGCCAAGAGACTAGTGGTGATACGCAGTATTTT
15,TRBV5-1,-,once,TRBJ2-7,CASSSQGGPPHEQYF,TGCGCCAGCAGCTCCCAGGGGGGGCCTCCTCACGAGCAGTACTTC
14,TRBV5-6,-,once,TRBJ1-4,CASSLRRGAEKLFF,TGTGCCAGCAGCTTGAGACGGGGCGCTGAAAAACTGTTTTTT
17,TRBV11-2,TRBD2,-,TRBJ2-7,CASSYRTSGTLPYEQYF,TGTGCCAGCAGCTATCGGACTAGCGGGACTCTTCCCTACGAGCAGTACTTC
13,TRBV6-1,-,-,TRBJ2-1,CASSARQINEQFF,TGTGCCAGCAGTGCACGACAGATCAATGAGCAGTTCTTC
14,TRBV10-2,-,once,TRBJ2-1,CASKGGLSYNEQFF,TGCGCCAGCAAGGGCGGACTCTCCTACAATGAGCAGTTCTTC
15,TRBV6-5,TRBD2,-,TRBJ2-1,CASSYGGRGYNEQFF,TGTGCCAGCAGTTACGGCGGGAGGGGTTACAATGAGCAGTTCTTC
16,TRBV19,TRBD1,-,TRBJ2-1,CASRRGGRGNHNEQFF,TGTGCCAGTAGACGAGGTGGCAGGGGGAACCACAATGAGCAGTTCTTC
15,TRBV9,-,-,TRBJ2-3,CASSVAHRVIDTQYF,TGTGCCAGCAGCGTAGCTCACAGGGTTATAGATACGCAGTATTTT
15,TRBV7-3,TRBD1,once,TRBJ1-2,CASSLSGGDDYGYTF,TGTGCCAGCAGCTTATCAGGGGGCGACGACTATGGCTACACCTTC
15,TRBV6-1,TRBD1,-,TRBJ1-1,CASSTRQGHVTEAFF,TGTGCCAGCAGTACCCGACAGGGTCATGTTACTGAAGCTTTCTTT
17,TRBV27,TRBD2,-,TRBJ2-1,CASSLLAGGLSYNEQFF,TGTGCCAGCAGTTTACTAGCGGGAGGGCTGTCCTACAATGAGCAGTTCTTC
16,TRBV13,TRBD2,-,TRBJ2-5,CASSPSDLAGQETQYF,TGTGCCAGCAGCCCCAGTGATCTAGCGGGACAAGAGACCCAGTACTTC
13,TRBV7-7,-,-,TRBJ2-3,CASSWTGTDTQYF,TGTGCTAGCAGCTGGACAGGCACAGATACGCAGTATTTT
14,TRBV5-4,-,-,TRBJ2-5,CASSLANFQETQYF,TGTGCCAGCAGCTTGGCCAATTTTCAAGAGACCCAGTACTTC
17,TRBV4-1,-,few,TRBJ2-6,CASSQVVQTSGANVLTF,TGCGCCAGCAGCCAAGTAGTCCAAACCTCTGGGGCCAACGTCCTGACTTTC
18,TRBV21-1,-,-,TRBJ2-1,CAGPSGRAVLAYCNEQFF,TGTGCCGGACCGTCCGGGAGGGCCGTTTTGGCTTACTGCAATGAGCAGTTCTTC
13,TRBV6-5,-,-,TRBJ1-2,CASSFGRHYGYTF,TGTGCCAGCAGTTTCGGCAGGCACTATGGCTACACCTTC
16,TRBV11-2,-,-,TRBJ1-5,CASSVDGLLGNQPQHF,TGTGCCAGCAGCGTGGACGGACTATTAGGCAATCAGCCCCAGCATTTT
14,TRBV11-3,-,-,TRBJ2-1,CASGSRSSYNEQFF,TGTGCCAGCGGGAGCAGGAGCTCCTACAATGAGCAGTTCTTC
14,TRBV6-6,-,few,TRBJ1-4,CASSSPITDEKLFF,TGTGCCAGCAGTTCACCGATTACCGATGAAAAACTGTTTTTT
14,TRBV5-6,-,-,TRBJ1-1,CASTGGKRGTEAFF,TGTGCCAGCACTGGGGGCAAAAGAGGAACTGAAGCTTTCTTT